This is a list of T cell receptor beta chains from one sample in a study of T cell responses to AZD1222 COVID-19 vaccine. The repertoire was sequenced with immunoSEQ multiplex PCR; TCRdb's copy has only in-frame clones and lacks some. Here the sample spans more than 150,000 clones, about 90% being singletons. Sequenced here: peripheral blood, sampled on day 0 of AZD1222 vaccination. These receptors all stem from an adult in good health. Each CDR3 is given with its conserved first and last residue. The order of the fields is D gene, J gene, V gene, clone size, CDR3 DNA, CDR3 protein. The D gene is left open where the match is weak. Clone size is given for some rows only: seen once, a few or many times, or a class if the clone is expanded.

D gene: NA
J gene: TRBJ2-7
V gene: TRBV21-1
clone size: NA
CDR3 DNA: TGTGCCAGCAGCAAAAAACCGGGACTAGCGGGAGGAGGCTACGAGCAGTACTTC
CDR3 protein: CASSKKPGLAGGGYEQYF

D gene: TRBD1
J gene: TRBJ1-6
V gene: TRBV6-5
clone size: NA
CDR3 DNA: TGTGCCAGCAGTTTGGGGACAGCCAGTTCACCCCTCCACTTT
CDR3 protein: CASSLGTASSPLHF

D gene: NA
J gene: TRBJ1-2
V gene: TRBV29-1
clone size: NA
CDR3 DNA: TGCAGCGTTGAAGAAGGACAGCACGCTAACTATGGCTACACCTTC
CDR3 protein: CSVEEGQHANYGYTF

D gene: TRBD1
J gene: TRBJ1-1
V gene: TRBV11-2
clone size: NA
CDR3 DNA: TGTGCCAGCACCAGGGACAGTGGCACTGAAGCTTTCTTT
CDR3 protein: CASTRDSGTEAFF

D gene: NA
J gene: TRBJ1-2
V gene: TRBV10-3
clone size: NA
CDR3 DNA: TGTGCCACATACAGGGATGGCTACACCTTC
CDR3 protein: CATYRDGYTF

D gene: TRBD2
J gene: TRBJ2-7
V gene: TRBV3-1/TRBV3-2
clone size: NA
CDR3 DNA: TGTGCCAGCAGAAACCACGGACTAGCGGGAGGGAGTAGGTCCTACGAGCAGTACTTC
CDR3 protein: CASRNHGLAGGSRSYEQYF

D gene: TRBD1
J gene: TRBJ1-1
V gene: TRBV6-1
clone size: NA
CDR3 DNA: TGTGCCAGCAGTGGACCTCCGGGACAGGAGGCTGAAGCTTTCTTT
CDR3 protein: CASSGPPGQEAEAFF

D gene: TRBD1
J gene: TRBJ1-6
V gene: TRBV28
clone size: few
CDR3 DNA: TGTGCCAGCACTCCGATCGACAGGGACAATTCACCCCTCCACTTT
CDR3 protein: CASTPIDRDNSPLHF

D gene: NA
J gene: TRBJ1-1
V gene: TRBV19
clone size: NA
CDR3 DNA: TGTGCCAGTAGTCGTACAGGGTTGAACACTGAAGCTTTCTTT
CDR3 protein: CASSRTGLNTEAFF

D gene: NA
J gene: TRBJ2-5
V gene: TRBV7-2
clone size: NA
CDR3 DNA: TGTGCCAGCAGCTTAGTCTTCGCGGACCAAGAGACCCAGTACTTC
CDR3 protein: CASSLVFADQETQYF

D gene: NA
J gene: TRBJ1-2
V gene: TRBV30
clone size: NA
CDR3 DNA: TGTGCCTGGAGTGTACGGCAGGGCTATGGCTACACCTTC
CDR3 protein: CAWSVRQGYGYTF

D gene: TRBD1
J gene: TRBJ1-5
V gene: TRBV19
clone size: NA
CDR3 DNA: TGTGCCAGTAGATACAGGGGTAATCAGCCCCAGCATTTT
CDR3 protein: CASRYRGNQPQHF

D gene: TRBD2
J gene: TRBJ2-1
V gene: TRBV24-1
clone size: NA
CDR3 DNA: TGTGCCACCAGTGCCCTAGCGGGGGCCTACAATGAGCAGTTCTTC
CDR3 protein: CATSALAGAYNEQFF

D gene: NA
J gene: TRBJ1-4
V gene: TRBV7-9
clone size: NA
CDR3 DNA: TGTGCCAGCAGCTCGACCGGAGCGGGGGAGGGCGAAAAACTGTTTTTT
CDR3 protein: CASSSTGAGEGEKLFF

D gene: NA
J gene: TRBJ1-3
V gene: TRBV9
clone size: once
CDR3 DNA: TGTGCCAGCAGCGTAGGTCAATCTGGAAACACCATATATTTT
CDR3 protein: CASSVGQSGNTIYF

D gene: NA
J gene: TRBJ2-1
V gene: TRBV10-3
clone size: NA
CDR3 DNA: TGTGCCATCAGTGAGGTAACGAAGAATGAGCAGTTCTTC
CDR3 protein: CAISEVTKNEQFF

D gene: TRBD2
J gene: TRBJ2-7
V gene: TRBV5-4
clone size: NA
CDR3 DNA: TGTGCCAGCAGCTTGGAGGGTCGGTCCGGGGGGGGCTACGAGCAGTACTTC
CDR3 protein: CASSLEGRSGGGYEQYF

D gene: TRBD2
J gene: TRBJ2-2
V gene: TRBV5-1
clone size: NA
CDR3 DNA: TGCGCCAGCAGCTTGGAGGCTAGCGGGAGTCTTGACCCGATCACCGGGGAGCTGTTTTTT
CDR3 protein: CASSLEASGSLDPITGELFF

D gene: TRBD2
J gene: TRBJ2-1
V gene: TRBV9
clone size: NA
CDR3 DNA: TGTGCCAGCAGCGTAGTGGGGGGGATAACCGTGAATGAGCAGTTCTTC
CDR3 protein: CASSVVGGITVNEQFF

D gene: NA
J gene: TRBJ2-3
V gene: TRBV20-1
clone size: NA
CDR3 DNA: TGCAGTGCTCCTTTCGGTACGCAGTATTTT
CDR3 protein: CSAPFGTQYF

D gene: NA
J gene: TRBJ1-5
V gene: TRBV9
clone size: NA
CDR3 DNA: TGTGCCAGTCCCCGGCTGGCGAAAGATAGCAATCAGCCCCAGCATTTT
CDR3 protein: CASPRLAKDSNQPQHF

D gene: TRBD2
J gene: TRBJ2-3
V gene: TRBV29-1
clone size: NA
CDR3 DNA: TGCAGCGCTGGGGAGGGGTGGGCCACAGATACGCAGTATTTT
CDR3 protein: CSAGEGWATDTQYF

D gene: NA
J gene: TRBJ1-2
V gene: TRBV6-6
clone size: NA
CDR3 DNA: TGTGCCAGCAGTCCCCGGACCCAAGGACCCTCTAACTATGGCTACACCTTC
CDR3 protein: CASSPRTQGPSNYGYTF

D gene: NA
J gene: TRBJ2-2
V gene: TRBV6-1
clone size: NA
CDR3 DNA: TGTGCCAGCAGTGAGAGGTCGGGTTCTACCGGGGAGCTGTTTTTT
CDR3 protein: CASSERSGSTGELFF

D gene: TRBD1
J gene: TRBJ1-5
V gene: TRBV7-9
clone size: NA
CDR3 DNA: TGTGCCAGCAGCGACCCGGGACAGGGGATCCATTTT
CDR3 protein: CASSDPGQGIHF

D gene: NA
J gene: TRBJ2-1
V gene: TRBV10-1
clone size: NA
CDR3 DNA: TGCGCCAGCAGTGCTTCAAGACAGAGTTACAATGAGCAGTTCTTC
CDR3 protein: CASSASRQSYNEQFF

D gene: NA
J gene: TRBJ1-3
V gene: TRBV6-6
clone size: NA
CDR3 DNA: TGTGCCAGCACCATCGCGGAGGGAAACACCATATATTTT
CDR3 protein: CASTIAEGNTIYF

D gene: NA
J gene: TRBJ1-2
V gene: TRBV19
clone size: NA
CDR3 DNA: TGTGCCAGTAGCGATGGGACTAACTATGGCTACACCTTC
CDR3 protein: CASSDGTNYGYTF

D gene: NA
J gene: TRBJ2-5
V gene: TRBV12-5
clone size: NA
CDR3 DNA: TGTGCTAGTGGGGAGGGGTCCCAAGAGACCCAGTACTTC
CDR3 protein: CASGEGSQETQYF

D gene: NA
J gene: TRBJ1-6
V gene: TRBV5-8
clone size: NA
CDR3 DNA: TGTGCCAGCGAAACAGACAGCTCCTATAATTCACCCCTCCACTTT
CDR3 protein: CASETDSSYNSPLHF

D gene: NA
J gene: TRBJ2-1
V gene: TRBV6-5
clone size: NA
CDR3 DNA: TGTGCCAGCAGTTCAGGGGCAGGGGGGTCCTACAATGAGCAGTTCTTC
CDR3 protein: CASSSGAGGSYNEQFF

D gene: NA
J gene: TRBJ1-5
V gene: TRBV6-2/TRBV6-3
clone size: NA
CDR3 DNA: TGTGCCAGCAGTTACCTGAACACCGGGGTCCACAATCAGCCCCAGCATTTT
CDR3 protein: CASSYLNTGVHNQPQHF

D gene: NA
J gene: TRBJ2-2
V gene: TRBV9
clone size: NA
CDR3 DNA: TGTGCCAGCAGGGAAACCGGGGCTAACACCGGGGAGCTGTTTTTT
CDR3 protein: CASRETGANTGELFF